Presented here are 25 T cell receptor beta chains from one specimen sequenced in a study of blood T cell repertoires in COVID-19. Profiled with immunoSEQ multiplex PCR; TCRdb holds only in-frame clones, not every one. The sample lists 250,000 to 300,000 clones; roughly 91% were seen once. Material for sequencing was peripheral blood. The receptors stem from a middle-aged man with acute or convalescent COVID-19.

This chain links TRBV5-1 with TRBJ2-7; TRBD2 matches 9 bases. Looked up from germline, CDR1 is SGHRS and CDR2 is YFSETQ. V was pared by 6 bases and J by 3 bases, with 7 bases of the junction left unmatched. The length of the CDR3 is 14 residues. CDR3 region: CASNPGTSYYEQYF. CDR3 nucleotide sequence: TGCGCCAGCAACCCCGGGACTAGCTACTACGAGCAGTACTTC. Full variable domain (rest looked up from reference TRBV5-1 and TRBJ2-7): KAGVTQTPRYLIKTRGQQVTLSCSPISGHRSVSWYQQTPGQGLQFLFEYFSETQRNKGNFPGRFSGRQFSNSRSEMNVSTLELGDSALYLCASNPGTSYYEQYFGPGTRLTVT.

The V gene is TRBV27, the J gene TRBJ1-6, with TRBD1 identical over 10 bases. Unmatched junction bases numbered 8, after V lost 0 bases and J lost 9 bases. Looked up from germline, CDR1 is MNHEY and CDR2 is SMNVEV (reference sequence). This CDR3 comprises 17 residues. CDR3 nucleotide sequence: TGTGCCAGCAGTTTATCGGGACAGGGGCGCTCCCCTTCACCCCTCCACTTT. This codes for CASSLSGQGRSPSPLHF.

This rearrangement joins TRBV4-2 to TRBJ1-1; D gene unclear. The CDR3 has 14 residues. The V end was cut by 5 bases, the J end by 1 base, with 11 bases between. Germline CDR1 reads LGHNA; CDR2 reads YNFKEQ. For the CDR3, the DNA is TGTGCCAGCAGCTTGGCGGGTTCGAACACTGAAGCTTTCTTT. This translates into CASSLAGSNTEAFF.

This clone was detected once. The chain joins TRBV6-5 to TRBJ1-2; TRBD1 is a possible D gene (5 bases). The V gene lost 0 bases and the J gene lost 7 bases, with 12 bases spanning the gap. Germline-derived CDR1 and CDR2 are MNHEY and SVGAGI. The CDR3 is 14 amino acids. Here the CDR3 reads CASSYSAGQSGYTF. The CDR3 DNA reads as TGTGCCAGCAGTTACTCAGCAGGGCAGAGTGGCTACACCTTC.

The chain recombines TRBV7-8 with TRBJ2-1; 13 nucleotides align to TRBD2. The CDR3 runs 15 residues. After removal of 8 bases from V and 6 bases from J, the junction contained 7 bases not matched to a gene. CDR1 SGHVS and CDR2 FQNEAQ come from the germline V gene. CDR3 coding DNA: TGTGCCAGCGGTGACAGGACTAGCGGGGGCAATGAGCAGTTCTTC. Its translation: CASGDRTSGGNEQFF.

The chain combines TRBV24-1 with TRBJ1-5; TRBD1 is a possible D gene (6 bases). This CDR3 has 14 residues. Germline V gene data show CDR1 as KGHDR and CDR2 as SFDVKD. V was trimmed by 9 bases and J by 7 bases, leaving 18 bases between them. In DNA, the CDR3 is TGTGCCACCCAGGATTCAGGGGTAGAACAGCCCCAGCATTTT. The encoded protein is CATQDSGVEQPQHF.

The V gene is TRBV24-1, the J gene TRBJ2-1; TRBD1 matches 8 bases. CDR3 length: 14 residues. The J segment lost 9 bases and the V segment lost 5 bases, leaving 8 bases of the junction unmatched. Per germline, CDR1 KGHDR and CDR2 SFDVKD. This CDR3 reads CATSAGTGLSEQFF. The CDR3 DNA sequence: TGTGCCACCAGTGCGGGGACAGGCCTAAGTGAGCAGTTCTTC.

Turning to this clone: The same CDR3 can be traced to other DNA sequences in this sample. The V and J genes are TRBV30 and TRBJ1-1, with D perhaps matching TRBD1 (5 bases). Trimming cost V 3 bases and J 1 base, with 9 bases left between them. The CDR3 is made up of 13 amino acids. Germline CDR1 reads GTSNPN; CDR2 reads SVGIG (reference sequence). The CDR3 bases are TGTGCCTGGAGCGGCCAGGGGAACACTGAAGCTTTCTTT. Protein: CAWSGQGNTEAFF.

The V and J genes are TRBV5-5 and TRBJ1-1; D not resolved. Trimming removed 1 base at V and 4 bases at J, with 14 bases between. The CDR3 contains 15 residues. Germline V gene data show CDR1 as SGHKS and CDR2 as YYEKEE (reference sequence). In nucleotides, the CDR3 is TGTGCCAGCAGCTTGAATCCCGAGCCTGTCACTGAAGCTTTCTTT. This sequence encodes CASSLNPEPVTEAFF.

The chain couples TRBV7-2 to TRBJ1-6; a possible D gene is TRBD1 (5 bases). The CDR3 is 15 amino acids. CDR1 is SGHTA, CDR2 FQGNSA, per germline. Trimming took off 0 bases at V and 3 bases at J, with 6 bases between the two ends. Here the CDR3 DNA reads TGTGCCAGCAGCTTAGCAACAGGCTATAATTCACCCCTCCACTTT. It yields the protein CASSLATGYNSPLHF.

CDR3 DNA sequence: TGCGCCAGCAGCTTGGCGACAGGGAGTGGAAACACCATATATTTT. It yields the protein CASSLATGSGNTIYF. This chain joins TRBV5-1 and TRBJ1-3, with TRBD1 matching 7 bases. The CDR3 is 15 residues long. From germline, CDR1 is SGHRS and CDR2 YFSETQ. After removal of 0 bases from V and 3 bases from J, the junction contained 3 bases not matched to a gene. The full variable domain, its missing parts supplied by reference TRBV5-1 and TRBJ1-3, is KAGVTQTPRYLIKTRGQQVTLSCSPISGHRSVSWYQQTPGQGLQFLFEYFSETQRNKGNFPGRFSGRQFSNSRSEMNVSTLELGDSALYLCASSLATGSGNTIYFGEGSWLTVV.

The sample holds one count of this clone. The chain couples TRBV15 to TRBJ1-2, with a weak D call TRBD1 (6 bases). Germline V lookup: CDR1 LNHNV, CDR2 YYDKDF (reference sequence). This CDR3 has 16 residues. Trimming took 3 bases from V and 4 from J, leaving 18 bases between them. The CDR3 spells CATSRGWGADSYGYTF. The CDR3 DNA follows: TGTGCCACCAGCAGGGGGTGGGGCGCGGACAGCTATGGCTACACCTTC. The variable domain in full, with the rest retrieved from reference TRBV15 and TRBJ1-2, is DAMVIQNPRYQVTQFGKPVTLSCSQTLNHNVMYWYQQKSSQAPKLLFHYYDKDFNNEADTPDNFQSRRPNTSFCFLDIRSPGLGDTAMYLCATSRGWGADSYGYTFGSGTRLTVV.

The CDR3 region has the DNA TGCGCCAGCAGCTTGGTTGGGACAGGGAACTCTGGGGCCAACGTCCTGACTTTC. Protein product: CASSLVGTGNSGANVLTF. J is TRBJ2-6 and V is TRBV5-1; 9 bases align to TRBD1. V lost 0 bases to trimming and J lost 0 bases; unmatched junction nucleotides: 4. CDR3 length: 18 residues. Looked up from germline, CDR1 is SGHRS and CDR2 is YFSETQ. The whole variable domain, remainder taken from reference TRBV5-1 and TRBJ2-6, is KAGVTQTPRYLIKTRGQQVTLSCSPISGHRSVSWYQQTPGQGLQFLFEYFSETQRNKGNFPGRFSGRQFSNSRSEMNVSTLELGDSALYLCASSLVGTGNSGANVLTFGAGSRLTVL.

The chain has TRBV4-1 and TRBJ2-7; 8 bases fit TRBD1. Germline loops: CDR1 MGHRA, CDR2 YSYEKL. The CDR3 covers 15 residues. With V trimmed by 0 bases and J by 2 bases, 3 bases remained unmatched. CDR3 sequence: CASSQESQGAYEQYF. The DNA for the CDR3 is TGCGCCAGCAGCCAAGAATCACAGGGGGCCTACGAGCAGTACTTC.

The gene calls are TRBV4-1 and TRBJ1-4, with 7 bases that match TRBD1. The junction had 8 bases not matched to a gene; V was cut back by 4 bases and J by 6 bases. The germline gives CDR1 MGHRA, CDR2 YSYEKL. The CDR3 length is 15 residues. CDR3: CASSPGTAEYEKLFF. The CDR3, as DNA: TGCGCCAGCAGCCCTGGGACAGCGGAGTATGAAAAACTGTTTTTT.

The J gene is TRBJ1-2, the V gene TRBV24-1, with 7 positions matching TRBD1. From germline, CDR1 is KGHDR and CDR2 SFDVKD. The CDR3 sequence is 13 residues long. Trimming removed 4 bases from V and 3 bases from J; junction bases left unmatched: 1. DNA for the CDR3: TGTGCCACCAGTGAAGGACAGGACTATGGCTACACCTTC. Its protein product is CATSEGQDYGYTF.

CDR3 amino acids: CASRVTGGSGYTF. CDR3 nucleotide sequence: TGTGCCAGCAGAGTTACGGGGGGAAGTGGCTACACCTTC. The chain uses TRBV14 and TRBJ1-2; weak D call: TRBD1 (5 bases). Germline V gives CDR1 SGHDN, CDR2 FVKESK. V lost 6 bases, J lost 7 bases, and 15 bases lay in between. This CDR3 contains 13 residues.

As for this clone: Distinct nucleotide sequences in the sample also encode this CDR3. The J gene is TRBJ1-1, the V gene TRBV5-1, with D maybe TRBD1 (6 bases). There are 16 residues in the CDR3. Germline V gives CDR1 SGHRS, CDR2 YFSETQ. V lost 0 bases and J 0 bases, leaving 12 bases between the germline ends. CDR3 in DNA: TGCGCCAGCAGCTTGGCACCTACAGGGATGAACACTGAAGCTTTCTTT. This codes for CASSLAPTGMNTEAFF.

The chain is built from TRBV6-5 and TRBJ1-2; the match to TRBD1 covers 10 bases. The CDR3 is made up of 14 amino acids. With V trimmed by 5 bases and J by 5 bases, 5 bases remained unmatched. Germline assignment: CDR1 MNHEY and CDR2 SVGAGI. CDR3 sequence: CASSSRDRGYGYTF. As DNA, the CDR3 is TGTGCCAGCAGTAGTCGGGACAGGGGATATGGCTACACCTTC.

This clone was found once. The rearrangement uses TRBV29-1 and TRBJ2-7, with 8 bases identical to TRBD1. V gave up 7 bases and J gave up 5 bases; unmatched junction bases: 1. The length of the CDR3 is 10 residues. The germline V gene has CDR1 SQVTM and CDR2 ANQGSEA. CDR3 DNA: TGCAGCGCGACAGGGGACGAGCAGTACTTC. This gives the protein CSATGDEQYF.

This clone turned up a few times. The rearrangement uses TRBV12-5 and TRBJ2-4; 7 nucleotides match TRBD1. J gave up 5 bases and V 6 bases, and 10 bases lay outside the gene matches. CDR1 is LGHNT and CDR2 is FRNRAP in the germline V gene. This CDR3 region has 15 residues. The chain's CDR3 is CASGTTGRTQNIQYF. CDR3 DNA sequence: TGTGCTAGTGGGACGACAGGGCGCACCCAAAACATTCAGTACTTC.

The genes are TRBV5-1 and TRBJ1-2; possible D gene TRBD1, 5 bases. The CDR3 spans 14 residues. With 0 bases removed from V and 4 bases from J, the gap between germline ends came to 10 bases. The germline V gene has CDR1 SGHRS and CDR2 YFSETQ. The CDR3 spells CASSLVGGTYGYTF. The CDR3, as DNA: TGCGCCAGCAGCTTGGTTGGGGGGACCTATGGCTACACCTTC. Looking up the rest from reference TRBV5-1 and TRBJ1-2 gives the full variable domain: KAGVTQTPRYLIKTRGQQVTLSCSPISGHRSVSWYQQTPGQGLQFLFEYFSETQRNKGNFPGRFSGRQFSNSRSEMNVSTLELGDSALYLCASSLVGGTYGYTFGSGTRLTVV.

On this clone itself: Since the CDR3 does not end with the conserved phenylalanine or tryptophan, this likely comes from a read error. Because the CDR3's place on the DNA is in doubt, the DNA is left out and the CDR3 is given as listed by TCRdb. This chain uses TRBV5-5 with TRBJ2-6; the D call TRBD1 from the table was never checked on the DNA. The germline gives CDR1 SGHKS, CDR2 YYEKEE (reference sequence). A total of 11 residues make up the CDR3, ends included. This CDR3 reads CASTHPRSSYS.

The rearrangement uses TRBV6-5 and TRBJ1-1, with a possible D match to TRBD1 (6 bases). From germline, CDR1 is MNHEY and CDR2 SVGAGI. The ends were cut back, 4 bases at V and 5 bases at J, with 14 bases in the middle. The CDR3 extends over 14 amino acids. CDR3 sequence reads: CASSFPGGNTEAFF. The CDR3, as DNA: TGTGCCAGCAGTTTCCCGGGGGGCAATACTGAAGCTTTCTTT.

The chain links TRBV9 to TRBJ2-1, with D hard to call. Trimming cost V 4 bases and J 7 bases, with 18 bases left between them. The CDR3 totals 15 residues. Germline lookup yields CDR1 SGDLS and CDR2 YYNGEE. The CDR3 loop is CASSPLQLVENEQFF. DNA of the CDR3: TGTGCCAGCAGCCCACTTCAATTGGTCGAGAATGAGCAGTTCTTC.